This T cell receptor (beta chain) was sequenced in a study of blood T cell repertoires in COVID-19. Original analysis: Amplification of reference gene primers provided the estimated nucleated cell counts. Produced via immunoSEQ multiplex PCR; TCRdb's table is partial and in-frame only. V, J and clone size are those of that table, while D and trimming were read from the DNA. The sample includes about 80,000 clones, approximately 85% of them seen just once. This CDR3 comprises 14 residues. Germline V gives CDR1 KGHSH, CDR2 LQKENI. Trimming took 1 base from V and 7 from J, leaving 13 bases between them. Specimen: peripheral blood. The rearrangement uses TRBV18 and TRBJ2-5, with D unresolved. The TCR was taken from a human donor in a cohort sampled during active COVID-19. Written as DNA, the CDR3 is TGTGCCAGCTCACCACAACCTCCCGGCGGGACCCAGTACTTC. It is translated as CASSPQPPGGTQYF.